This TCR beta chain was retrieved from a study of cytomegalovirus exposure and HLA in healthy donors. The table came from immunoSEQ multiplex PCR; TCRdb's copy has only in-frame clones and leaves some out. The sample yields about 360,000 clones, 75% to 90% seen once. This sequence originates from a woman aged 18 to 35 in good health and CMV-seronegative. The sample consisted of PBMCs.

As DNA, the CDR3 is TGTGCCACCCGACTAGCGGGATCGAACACCGGGGAGCTGTTTTTT. This codes for CATRLAGSNTGELFF. The V gene is TRBV11-2, the J gene TRBJ2-2, with 11 bases that match TRBD2. V trimming: 10 bases; J trimming: 0 bases; junction bases outside the gene matches: 4. The length of the CDR3 is 15 residues. Germline V gene lookup returns CDR1 SGHAT and CDR2 FQNNGV.